This T cell receptor (beta chain) stems from a study of T cells after yellow fever vaccination. General observations from the study: Most clones from primary vaccination were detected again post-booster (almost 98% CD4, 70% to 90% CD8).

To note about this clonotype: Its target is unknown.

The CDR3 has 19 residues. V shed 5 bases and J 7 bases; nucleotides not matched to a gene: 17. TCRdb analysed the 5' RACE reads with MiXCR anew, one entry per CDR3 protein. The sample shows just under 600,000 distinct CDR3 sequences, roughly 12% of them seen only once. The sample here was PBMCs, taken on the day of the yellow fever booster vaccination. The clonotype was recovered from a man aged 30 to 39 who received the YFV17D yellow fever vaccine. V is TRBV12-3 or TRBV12-4 and J is TRBJ2-1; the match to TRBD2 covers 13 bases. This CDR3 reads CASSPGLAGVGPYRNEQFF. The CDR3 nucleotides are TGTGCCAGCAGTCCAGGACTAGCGGGAGTTGGCCCCTACAGGAATGAGCAGTTCTTC.